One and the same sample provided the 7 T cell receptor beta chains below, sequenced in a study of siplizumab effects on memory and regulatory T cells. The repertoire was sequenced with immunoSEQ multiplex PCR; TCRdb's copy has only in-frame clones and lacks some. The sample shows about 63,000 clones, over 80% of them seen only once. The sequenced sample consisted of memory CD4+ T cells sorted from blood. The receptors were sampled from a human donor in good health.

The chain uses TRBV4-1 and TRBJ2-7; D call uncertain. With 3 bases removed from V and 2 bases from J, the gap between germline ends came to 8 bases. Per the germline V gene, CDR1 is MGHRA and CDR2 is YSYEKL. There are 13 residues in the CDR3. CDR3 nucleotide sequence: TGCGCCAGCAGCCACCCCATGACCTACGAGCAGTACTTC. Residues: CASSHPMTYEQYF.

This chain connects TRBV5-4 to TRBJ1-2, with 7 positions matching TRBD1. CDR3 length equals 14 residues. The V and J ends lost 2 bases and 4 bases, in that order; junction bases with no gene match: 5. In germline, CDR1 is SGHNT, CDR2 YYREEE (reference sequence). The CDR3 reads CASSFLDRAYGYTF. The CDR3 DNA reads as TGTGCCAGCAGCTTTTTAGACAGGGCCTATGGCTACACCTTC.

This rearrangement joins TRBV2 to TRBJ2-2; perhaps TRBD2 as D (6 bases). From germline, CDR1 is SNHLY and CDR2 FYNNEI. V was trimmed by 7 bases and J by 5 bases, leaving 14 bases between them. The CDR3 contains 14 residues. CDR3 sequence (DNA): TGTGCCAGCAAGAGGGAGGTTCGGACCGGGGAGCTGTTTTTT. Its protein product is CASKREVRTGELFF.

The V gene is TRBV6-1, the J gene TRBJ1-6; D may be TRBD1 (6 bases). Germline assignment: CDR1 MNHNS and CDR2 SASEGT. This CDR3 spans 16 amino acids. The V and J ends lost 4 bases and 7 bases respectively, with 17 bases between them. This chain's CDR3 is CASSATTGLMNSPLHF. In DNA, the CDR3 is TGTGCCAGCAGTGCCACCACAGGGTTAATGAATTCACCCCTCCACTTT.

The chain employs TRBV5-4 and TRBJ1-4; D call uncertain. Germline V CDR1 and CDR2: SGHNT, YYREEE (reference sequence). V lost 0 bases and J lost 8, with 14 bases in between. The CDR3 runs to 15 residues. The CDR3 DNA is TGTGCCAGCAGCTTGGGTTTGCAGGCGCGGGAAAAACTGTTTTTT. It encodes CASSLGLQAREKLFF.

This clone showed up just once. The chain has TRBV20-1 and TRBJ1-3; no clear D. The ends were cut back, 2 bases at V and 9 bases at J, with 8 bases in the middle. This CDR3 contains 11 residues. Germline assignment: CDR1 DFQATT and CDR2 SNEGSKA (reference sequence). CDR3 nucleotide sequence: TGCAGTGCTAGATCTAAGAGCACCATATATTTT. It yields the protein CSARSKSTIYF.

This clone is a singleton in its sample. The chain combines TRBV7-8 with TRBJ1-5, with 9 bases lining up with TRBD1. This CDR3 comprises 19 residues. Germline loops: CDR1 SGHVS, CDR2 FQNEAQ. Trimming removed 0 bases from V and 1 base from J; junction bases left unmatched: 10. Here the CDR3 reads CASSLARRTGDVSNQPQHF. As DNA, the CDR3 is TGTGCCAGCAGCTTAGCGCGGAGGACAGGGGATGTAAGCAATCAGCCCCAGCATTTT. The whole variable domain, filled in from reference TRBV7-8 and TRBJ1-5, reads GAGVSQSPRYKVAKRGQDVALRCDPISGHVSLFWYQQALGQGPEFLTYFQNEAQLDKSGLPSDRFFAERPEGSVSTLKIQRTQQEDSAVYLCASSLARRTGDVSNQPQHFGDGTRLSIL.